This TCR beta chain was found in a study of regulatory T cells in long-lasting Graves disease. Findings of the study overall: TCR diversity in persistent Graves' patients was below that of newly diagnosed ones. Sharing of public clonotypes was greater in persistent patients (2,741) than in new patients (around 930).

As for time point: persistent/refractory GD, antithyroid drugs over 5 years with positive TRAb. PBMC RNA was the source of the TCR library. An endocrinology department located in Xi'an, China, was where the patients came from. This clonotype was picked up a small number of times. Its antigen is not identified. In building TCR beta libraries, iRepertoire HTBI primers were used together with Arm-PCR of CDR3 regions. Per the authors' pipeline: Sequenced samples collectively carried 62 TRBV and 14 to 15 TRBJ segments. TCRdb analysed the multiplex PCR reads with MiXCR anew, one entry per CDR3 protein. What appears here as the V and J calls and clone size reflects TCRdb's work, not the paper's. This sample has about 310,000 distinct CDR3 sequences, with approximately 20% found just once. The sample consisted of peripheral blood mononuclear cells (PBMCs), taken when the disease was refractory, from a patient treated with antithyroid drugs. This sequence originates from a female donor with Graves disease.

CDR3 DNA: TGTGCCAGCAGCTTCCCCACCAGGGGAGGGGAAAGGACCTACGAGCAGTACTTC. Its protein product is CASSFPTRGGERTYEQYF. The gene calls are TRBV11-2 and TRBJ2-7; tentatively, D is TRBD2 (7 bases). V was pared by 3 bases and J by 2 bases, with 23 bases between. Germline V gene data show CDR1 as SGHAT and CDR2 as FQNNGV. CDR3 length: 18 amino acids.